The rows below give T cell receptor beta chains drawn from one sample of a study of beta chain features in type 1 diabetes. Data came from immunoSEQ multiplex PCR; TCRdb stores just in-frame clones and leaves some out. The sample has about 320,000 clones, 12% to 15% seen once. Sequenced material: central memory CD4+ T cells from blood. These receptor sequences come from a man aged 25-45 years in good health. CDR3s include the opening cysteine and the closing phenylalanine or tryptophan.

V	CDR3
TRBV9	CASSVSGDPNQPQHF
TRBV27	CASSLYRLTEAFF
TRBV18	CASSPPQAPFVELFF
TRBV2	CASKANEKLFF
TRBV9	CASSSRLAGDNEQFF
TRBV7-9	CASSPHRQEGSGYTF
TRBV5-1	CASSFSGGRTQETQYF
TRBV7-9	CASSLRPGGSGELFF
TRBV6-5	CASSLTTGEQYF
TRBV4-1	CASSQASVGEQYF
TRBV13	CASSHARQTYYEQYF
TRBV30	CAWKGTGGYGYTF
TRBV2	CASRSGTVQETQYF
TRBV6-6	CASSYTDRVSGYTF
TRBV5-4	CASSGGQGLGYTF
TRBV27	CASSFSGGEDTQYF
TRBV11-2	CASSPAGTGDYEQYF
TRBV6-1	CASSETANYGYTF
TRBV27	CASSLSGHLNSPLHF
TRBV7-9	CASSLGFTPYNEQFF
TRBV7-2	CASSLDQEQYF
TRBV5-1	CASSSGQGTNYGYTF
TRBV5-1	CASSSGLAGVNEQFF
TRBV27	CASRKWGGPTGELFF
TRBV7-6	CASSLRGNEQFF
TRBV7-7	CASSLERNQPQHF
TRBV6-5	CASSSATGGGGYEQYF
TRBV5-1	CASSFTVSYEQYF
TRBV6-6	CASSIQRGGRTDTQYF
TRBV5-6	CASSLNFGTGGNQPQHF
TRBV4-3	CASSRTGNYGYTF
TRBV5-6	CASSPGTGDYPATF
TRBV7-8	CASSLRFGDTQYF
TRBV9	CASSVDRGSYGYTF
TRBV30	CAWSPVIRTENTEAFF
TRBV7-2	CASSSLADTQYF
TRBV11-3	CASAPPGSGELFF
TRBV28	CASSLGQPGYTF
TRBV6-5	CASSLPGTDTQYF
TRBV5-1	CASRPQGNADTQYF
TRBV7-2	CASGDEQYF
TRBV6-5	CASTLGQGMNTEAFF
TRBV29-1	CSVRRKQGTEAFF
TRBV27	CASSRPPEAFF
TRBV7-7	CASSLSPGTSASEQFF
TRBV5-5	CASSAGAGGTEAFF
TRBV5-4	CASSLGRLGLANPTDTQYF
TRBV6-6	CASSLLAGGTDTQYF
TRBV7-2	CASSLGGSPYNEQFF
TRBV7-2	CASSLVGYTEAFF
TRBV5-1	CASSRTGEDTQYF